These 10 T cell receptor beta chains were sequenced from one sample in a study of blood T cell repertoires in COVID-19. Generated by immunoSEQ multiplex PCR, the TCRdb table keeps only in-frame clones and is missing some. This sample has hundreds of thousands of clones; more than 75% occur once, and the top ten carry roughly 1.6%. Sequencing was performed on PBMCs or T cells enriched from blood (not recorded which). The receptors originated from a woman in her fifties or sixties who had recovered from COVID-19.

V and J are TRBV5-1 and TRBJ2-1; 11 bases fit TRBD2. This CDR3 comprises 14 residues. The junction had 5 bases not matched to a gene; V was cut back by 5 bases and J by 7 bases. In germline, CDR1 is SGHRS, CDR2 YFSETQ. The CDR3 coding sequence is TGCGCCAGCAGGATAGCGGGAGGGTGGAATGAGCAGTTCTTC. This gives the protein CASRIAGGWNEQFF.

This chain joins TRBV2 and TRBJ1-5; the D is unclear. The CDR3 has 13 amino acids. In germline, CDR1 is SNHLY, CDR2 FYNNEI. The V end was cut by 1 base, the J end by 6 bases, with 7 bases between. CDR3 nucleotide sequence: TGTGCCAGCAGTGAAGATCCGGGTCAGCCCCAGCATTTT. Its protein is CASSEDPGQPQHF.

This clone was seen only once. The rearrangement joins TRBV15 to TRBJ2-1, with 8 nucleotides matching TRBD2. Germline V gene data show CDR1 as LNHNV and CDR2 as YYDKDF (reference sequence). V lost 0 bases to trimming and J lost 8 bases; unmatched junction nucleotides: 6. CDR3 length: 15 amino acids. The CDR3 coding sequence is TGTGCCACCAGCAGAGAGGGGGCGGGAGGCCATGAGCAGTTCTTC. Translation: CATSREGAGGHEQFF.

This chain joins TRBV7-6 and TRBJ2-2, with D unresolved. The CDR3 is made up of 13 amino acids. The V end lost 6 bases, the J end lost 1 base, and 6 bases lay between the germline ends. Germline assignment: CDR1 SGHVS and CDR2 FNYEAQ. CDR3 sequence (DNA): TGTGCCAGCAGTCCCAGGAACACCGGGGAGCTGTTTTTT. Translated, it gives CASSPRNTGELFF.

The chain links TRBV6-5 to TRBJ2-1; 9 bases are shared with TRBD2. The CDR3 loop spans 15 amino acids. Germline V gene sequence: CDR1 MNHEY, CDR2 SVGAGI. Trimming removed 5 bases from V and 1 base from J; junction bases left unmatched: 3. The CDR3 DNA reads as TGTGCCAGCAGTAGTGGACTAGCGTCCTACAATGAGCAGTTCTTC. It is translated as CASSSGLASYNEQFF.

This clone was seen a single time. CDR3 bases: TGTGCCAGCAGTTATATTGGCGGAGATACGCAGTATTTT. This translates into CASSYIGGDTQYF. The J gene is TRBJ2-3, the V gene TRBV6-6; unclear D gene. The germline V gene has CDR1 MNHNY and CDR2 SVGAGI (reference sequence). Trimming cost V 3 bases and J 5 bases, with 9 bases left between them. This CDR3 comprises 13 residues.

CDR3 nucleotide sequence: TGTGCCAGCAGTCCAATGAACACTGAAGCTTTCTTT. This gives the protein CASSPMNTEAFF. The chain carries TRBV28 and TRBJ1-1; D gene uncertain. In germline, CDR1 is MDHEN, CDR2 SYDVKM. V lost 5 bases and J 0 bases, leaving 4 bases between the germline ends. The CDR3 has 12 residues.

This rearrangement joins TRBV6-2 or TRBV6-3 to TRBJ2-2; weak D call: TRBD1 (5 bases). The CDR3 is 16 amino acids. The germline gives CDR1 MNHEY, CDR2 SVGEGT. V lost 5 bases and J 2 bases, leaving 15 bases between the germline ends. The CDR3 DNA sequence: TGTGCCAGCAGTATTAGGGGAAGGTTTAACACCGGGGAGCTGTTTTTT. Encoded protein: CASSIRGRFNTGELFF.

This clone was counted a single time. The V gene is TRBV6-2 or TRBV6-3, the J gene TRBJ2-5; TRBD2 might be the D (6 bases). This CDR3 comprises 14 residues. The ends were cut back, 0 bases at V and 6 bases at J, with 11 bases in the middle. Germline CDR1 MNHEY, CDR2 SVGEGT. The CDR3 bases are TGTGCCAGCAGTTACTCGGGGGGAGAACAGACCCAGTACTTC. Encoded protein: CASSYSGGEQTQYF.

V gene TRBV6-5 combines with J gene TRBJ1-1; TRBD1 matches 8 bases. Trimming took 6 bases from V and 0 from J; bases not matched to a gene: 6. The CDR3 is 15 residues long. The germline gives CDR1 MNHEY, CDR2 SVGAGI. CDR3 nucleotides: TGTGCCAGCAGGCGGACAGGGCGACTGAACACTGAAGCTTTCTTT. Amino acid sequence: CASRRTGRLNTEAFF.